Sequencing of this T cell receptor beta chain was carried out in a study of CD8 T cells in Susac syndrome. An amount of RNA that ranged from about 0.45 to 1 ug was reverse transcribed with random hexamers. TCRdb re-called the immunoSEQ multiplex PCR reads through MiXCR, storing one row per CDR3 protein. This sample has roughly 130,000 distinct CDR3 sequences, with over 90% found just once. Trimming at V came to 4 bases and at J to 10 bases, leaving 11 bases not matched to a gene. The CDR3 is made up of 16 amino acids. The V gene's germline CDR1 is KGHDR and CDR2 SFDVKD. This chain uses TRBV24-1 with TRBJ2-1, with 11 bases lining up with TRBD1. Sequencing was carried out using CD4+ T cells from PBMCs. The origin of this receptor is a human donor in good health. The CDR3 here is CATSDLGTGGIWEQFF. For the CDR3, the DNA is TGTGCCACCAGTGACCTCGGGACAGGGGGGATTTGGGAGCAGTTCTTC.